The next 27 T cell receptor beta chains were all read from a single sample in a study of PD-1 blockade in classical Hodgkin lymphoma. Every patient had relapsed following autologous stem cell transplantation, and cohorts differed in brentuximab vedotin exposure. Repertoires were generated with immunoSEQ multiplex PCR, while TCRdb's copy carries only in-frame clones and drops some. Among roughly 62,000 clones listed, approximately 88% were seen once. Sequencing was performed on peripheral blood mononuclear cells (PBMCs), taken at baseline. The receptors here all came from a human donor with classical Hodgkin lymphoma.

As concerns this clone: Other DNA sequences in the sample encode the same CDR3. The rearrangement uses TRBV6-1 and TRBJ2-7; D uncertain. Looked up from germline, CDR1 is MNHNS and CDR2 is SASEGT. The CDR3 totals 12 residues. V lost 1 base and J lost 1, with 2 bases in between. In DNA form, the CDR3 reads TGTGCCAGCAGTGAAGGTTCCTACGAGCAGTACTTC. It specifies CASSEGSYEQYF.

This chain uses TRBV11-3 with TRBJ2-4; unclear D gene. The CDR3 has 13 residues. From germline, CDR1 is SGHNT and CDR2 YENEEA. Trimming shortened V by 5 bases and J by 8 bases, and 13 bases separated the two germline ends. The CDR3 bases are TGTGCCAGCAGCCTCGGGCCGCCGGACATTCAGTACTTC. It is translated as CASSLGPPDIQYF.

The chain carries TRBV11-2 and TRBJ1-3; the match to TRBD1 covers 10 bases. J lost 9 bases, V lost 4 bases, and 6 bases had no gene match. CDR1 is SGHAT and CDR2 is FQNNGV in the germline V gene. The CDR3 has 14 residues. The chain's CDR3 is CASSYGTGEFTIYF. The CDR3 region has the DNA TGTGCCAGCAGCTATGGGACAGGGGAGTTCACCATATATTTT.

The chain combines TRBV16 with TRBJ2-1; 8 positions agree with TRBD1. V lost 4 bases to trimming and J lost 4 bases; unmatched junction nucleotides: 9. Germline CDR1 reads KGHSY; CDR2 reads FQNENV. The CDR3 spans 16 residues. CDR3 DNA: TGTGCCAGCAGCCCAATCGAGGACAGGGTTTACAATGAGCAGTTCTTC. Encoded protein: CASSPIEDRVYNEQFF.

The CDR3 region is CASSLDRAMETQYF. The CDR3 DNA is TGTGCCAGCAGCTTGGACAGGGCGATGGAGACCCAGTACTTC. The rearrangement uses TRBV7-2 and TRBJ2-5, with TRBD1 identical over 8 bases. The V gene's germline CDR1 is SGHTA and CDR2 FQGNSA. V trimming: 3 bases; J trimming: 5 bases; junction bases outside the gene matches: 5. The CDR3 loop spans 14 amino acids. Filled out from reference TRBV7-2 and TRBJ2-5, the complete variable domain reads GAGVSQSPSNKVTEKGKDVELRCDPISGHTALYWYRQSLGQGLEFLIYFQGNSAPDKSGLPSDRFSAERTGGSVSTLTIQRTQQEDSAVYLCASSLDRAMETQYFGPGTRLLVL.

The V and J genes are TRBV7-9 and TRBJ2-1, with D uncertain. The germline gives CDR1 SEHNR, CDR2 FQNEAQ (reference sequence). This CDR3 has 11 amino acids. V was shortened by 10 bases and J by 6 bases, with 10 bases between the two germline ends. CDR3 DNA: TGTGCCACAATGGTTGGCAATGAGCAGTTCTTC. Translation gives CATMVGNEQFF.

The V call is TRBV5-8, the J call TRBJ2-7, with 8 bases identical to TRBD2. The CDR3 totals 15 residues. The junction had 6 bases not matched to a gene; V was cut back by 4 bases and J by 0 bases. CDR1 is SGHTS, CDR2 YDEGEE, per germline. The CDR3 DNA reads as TGTGCCAGCAGCCTGGGACTAGTCCTCTCCTACGAGCAGTACTTC. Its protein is CASSLGLVLSYEQYF.

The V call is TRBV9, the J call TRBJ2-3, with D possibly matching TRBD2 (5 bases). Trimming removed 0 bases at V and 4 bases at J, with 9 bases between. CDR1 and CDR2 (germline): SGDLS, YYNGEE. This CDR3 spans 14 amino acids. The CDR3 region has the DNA TGTGCCAGCAGCGTAGTCCCGGAGGCAGATACGCAGTATTTT. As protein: CASSVVPEADTQYF.

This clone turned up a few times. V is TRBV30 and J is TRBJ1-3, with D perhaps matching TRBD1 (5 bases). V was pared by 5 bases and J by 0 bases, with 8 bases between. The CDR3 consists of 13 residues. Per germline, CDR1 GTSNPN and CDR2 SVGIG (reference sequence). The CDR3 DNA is TGTGCCTGGGGGGGTAGCTCTGGAAACACCATATATTTT. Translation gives CAWGGSSGNTIYF.

CDR3 in amino acids: CASSSGTGNEKLFF. In DNA, the CDR3 is TGTGCCAGCAGCTCCGGGACAGGCAATGAAAAACTGTTTTTT. This chain links TRBV7-9 with TRBJ1-4; 8 positions match TRBD1. In germline, CDR1 is SEHNR, CDR2 FQNEAQ (reference sequence). The CDR3 contains 14 residues. V trimming: 4 bases; J trimming: 5 bases; junction bases outside the gene matches: 3. Combining the CDR3 with reference TRBV7-9 and TRBJ1-4 gives the whole variable domain DTGVSQNPRHKITKRGQNVTFRCDPISEHNRLYWYRQTLGQGPEFLTYFQNEAQLEKSRLLSDRFSAERPKGSFSTLEIQRTEQGDSAMYLCASSSGTGNEKLFFGSGTQLSVL.

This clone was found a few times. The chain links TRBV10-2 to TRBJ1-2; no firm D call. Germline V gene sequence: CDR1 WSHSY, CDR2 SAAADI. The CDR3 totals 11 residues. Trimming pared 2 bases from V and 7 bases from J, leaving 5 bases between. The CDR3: CASSEGVGYTF. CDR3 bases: TGCGCCAGCAGTGAGGGGGTTGGCTACACCTTC.

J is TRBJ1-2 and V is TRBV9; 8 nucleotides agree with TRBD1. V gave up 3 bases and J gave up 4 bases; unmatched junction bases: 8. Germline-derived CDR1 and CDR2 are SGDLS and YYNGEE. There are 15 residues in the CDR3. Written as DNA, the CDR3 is TGTGCCAGCAGCGGACTGAACAGGGGGACCTATGGCTACACCTTC. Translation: CASSGLNRGTYGYTF.

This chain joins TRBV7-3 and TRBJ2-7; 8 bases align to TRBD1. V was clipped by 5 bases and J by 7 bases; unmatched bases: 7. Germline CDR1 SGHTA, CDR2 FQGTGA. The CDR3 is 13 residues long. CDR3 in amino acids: CASSGGTGEEQYF. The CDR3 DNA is TGTGCCAGCAGCGGGGGGACAGGCGAGGAGCAGTACTTC.

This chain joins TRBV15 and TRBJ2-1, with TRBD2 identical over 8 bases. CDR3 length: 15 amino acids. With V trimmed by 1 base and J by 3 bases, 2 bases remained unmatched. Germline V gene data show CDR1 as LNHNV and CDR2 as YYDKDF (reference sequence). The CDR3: CATSRGSGGYNEQFF. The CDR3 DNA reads TGTGCCACCAGCAGAGGGAGCGGGGGCTACAATGAGCAGTTCTTC.

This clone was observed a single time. DNA for the CDR3: TGTGCCAGCAGCTTTACAGGGATCGGAGAGCAGTTCTTC. Its protein product is CASSFTGIGEQFF. V gene TRBV5-6 combines with J gene TRBJ2-1; TRBD1 is a possible D gene (6 bases). From germline, CDR1 is SGHDT and CDR2 YYEEEE. This CDR3 comprises 13 residues. The germline V and J ends were trimmed by 2 bases and 10 bases, with 13 bases remaining between them.

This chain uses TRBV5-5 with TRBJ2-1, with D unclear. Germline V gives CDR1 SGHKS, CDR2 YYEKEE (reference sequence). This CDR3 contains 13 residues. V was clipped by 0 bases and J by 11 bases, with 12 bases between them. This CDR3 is CASSLEPAHKQFF. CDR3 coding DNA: TGTGCCAGCAGCTTGGAGCCGGCCCATAAGCAGTTCTTC.

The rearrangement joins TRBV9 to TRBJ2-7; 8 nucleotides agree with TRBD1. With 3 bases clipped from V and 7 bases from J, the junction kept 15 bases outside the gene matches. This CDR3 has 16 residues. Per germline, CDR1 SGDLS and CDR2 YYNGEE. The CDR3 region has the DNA TGTGCCAGCAGCGCCGAAACCGGGACAGGTCGGGGAGAGCAGTACTTC. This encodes CASSAETGTGRGEQYF.

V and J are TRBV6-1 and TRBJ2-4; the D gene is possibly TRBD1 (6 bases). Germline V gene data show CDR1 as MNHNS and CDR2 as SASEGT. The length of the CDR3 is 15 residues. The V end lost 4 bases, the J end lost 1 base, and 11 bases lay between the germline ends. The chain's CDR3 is CASSAGDFAKNIQYF. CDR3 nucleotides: TGTGCCAGCAGTGCAGGGGATTTTGCCAAAAACATTCAGTACTTC.

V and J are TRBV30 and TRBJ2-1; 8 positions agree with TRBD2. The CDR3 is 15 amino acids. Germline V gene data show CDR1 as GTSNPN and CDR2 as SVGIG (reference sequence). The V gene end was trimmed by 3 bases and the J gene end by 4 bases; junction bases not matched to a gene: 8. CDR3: CAWRSERGPYNEQFF. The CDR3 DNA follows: TGTGCCTGGAGGTCCGAGCGGGGGCCTTACAATGAGCAGTTCTTC.

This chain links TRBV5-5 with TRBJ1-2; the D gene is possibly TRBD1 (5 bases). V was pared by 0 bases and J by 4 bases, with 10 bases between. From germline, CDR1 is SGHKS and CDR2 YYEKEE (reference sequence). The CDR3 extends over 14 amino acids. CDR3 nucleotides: TGTGCCAGCAGCTTGGGACAGTGGATCTATGGCTACACCTTC. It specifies CASSLGQWIYGYTF.

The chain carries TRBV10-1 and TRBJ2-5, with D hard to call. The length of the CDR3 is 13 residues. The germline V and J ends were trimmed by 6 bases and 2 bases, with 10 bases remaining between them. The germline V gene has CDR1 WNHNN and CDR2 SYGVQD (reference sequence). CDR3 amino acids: CASSPQLQETQYF. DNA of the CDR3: TGCGCCAGCAGCCCACAGCTTCAAGAGACCCAGTACTTC.

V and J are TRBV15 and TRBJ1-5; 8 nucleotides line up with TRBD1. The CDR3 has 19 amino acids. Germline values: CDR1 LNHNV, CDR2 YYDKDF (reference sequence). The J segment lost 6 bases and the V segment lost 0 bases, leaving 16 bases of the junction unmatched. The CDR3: CATSRDSRDRPSRCQPQHF. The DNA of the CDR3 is TGTGCCACCAGCAGAGATTCACGGGACAGGCCCTCTCGGTGTCAGCCCCAGCATTTT.

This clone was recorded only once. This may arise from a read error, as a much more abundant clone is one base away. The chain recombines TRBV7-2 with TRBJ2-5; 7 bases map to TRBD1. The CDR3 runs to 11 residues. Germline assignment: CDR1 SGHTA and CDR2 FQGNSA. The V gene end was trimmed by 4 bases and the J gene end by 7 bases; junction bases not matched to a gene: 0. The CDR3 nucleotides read TGTGCCAGCAGCTCAGGGGGGACCCAGTACTTC. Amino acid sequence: CASSSGGTQYF.

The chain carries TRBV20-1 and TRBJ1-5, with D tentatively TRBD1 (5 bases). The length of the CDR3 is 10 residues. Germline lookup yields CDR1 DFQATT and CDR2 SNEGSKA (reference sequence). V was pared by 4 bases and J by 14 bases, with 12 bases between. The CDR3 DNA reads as TGCAGTGCTACGGGCCAGGGTGAGCATTTT. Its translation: CSATGQGEHF.

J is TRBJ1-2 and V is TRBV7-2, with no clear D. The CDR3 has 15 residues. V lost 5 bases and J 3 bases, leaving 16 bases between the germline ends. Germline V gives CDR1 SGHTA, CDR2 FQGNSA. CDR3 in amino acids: CASSPHEGRHYGYTF. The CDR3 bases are TGTGCCAGCAGCCCCCACGAAGGGCGGCACTATGGCTACACCTTC.

The CDR3 DNA sequence: TGCAGCGTTACACCGGGGGGTATCGAAAAACTGTTTTTT. This codes for CSVTPGGIEKLFF. J is TRBJ1-4 and V is TRBV29-1; tentatively, D is TRBD1 (5 bases). Germline assignment: CDR1 SQVTM and CDR2 ANQGSEA. Trimming took 5 bases from V and 8 from J, leaving 15 bases between them. There are 13 residues in the CDR3.

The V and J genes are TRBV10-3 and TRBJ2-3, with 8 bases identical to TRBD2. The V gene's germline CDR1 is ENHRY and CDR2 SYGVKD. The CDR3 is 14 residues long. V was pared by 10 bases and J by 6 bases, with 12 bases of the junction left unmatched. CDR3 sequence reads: CATLAGRPTDTQYF. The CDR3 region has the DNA TGTGCCACCTTAGCGGGGCGCCCGACGGATACGCAGTATTTT.